This entry lists 26 T cell receptor beta chains sequenced from one sample in a study of blood T cell repertoires in COVID-19. Repertoires were generated with immunoSEQ multiplex PCR, while TCRdb's copy carries only in-frame clones and drops some. The sample has fewer than 400,000 clones, 70% to 90% seen once. Sequencing was done on a sample of PBMCs or T cells enriched from blood (not recorded which). The source of these receptors is a man aged 25-45 years who had recovered from COVID-19.

This clone showed up just a few times. This chain joins TRBV2 and TRBJ2-3; D call uncertain. V lost 4 bases to trimming and J lost 6 bases, with 8 bases between them. This CDR3 has 12 amino acids. Germline V gene sequence: CDR1 SNHLY, CDR2 FYNNEI. CDR3 residues: CASSVLEDTQYF. Here the CDR3 DNA reads TGTGCCAGCAGTGTTTTAGAGGATACGCAGTATTTT.

The chain joins TRBV21-1 to TRBJ2-6; the tabulated D call, TRBD2, remains unverified against the DNA. TRBV21-1 is shown as a pseudogene. The CDR3 contains 19 residues. The CDR3 loop reads CARLFRGVLFLSGANVLTF. The CDR3 nucleotides read TGTGCCAGACTTTTTCGGGGGGTTCTTTTCCTCTCTGGGGCCAACGTCCTGACTTTC.

The chain carries TRBV18 and TRBJ1-1, with D possibly matching TRBD1 (6 bases). The CDR3 is 12 residues long. CDR1 and CDR2 (germline): KGHSH, LQKENI. V was pared by 4 bases and J by 11 bases, with 14 bases between. The CDR3 coding sequence is TGTGCCAGCTCACAGACAGGAGAACGGGCTTTCTTT. This encodes CASSQTGERAFF.

This clone was seen just once. This chain links TRBV15 with TRBJ1-1, with D possibly matching TRBD1 (6 bases). Trimming pared 2 bases from V and 4 bases from J, leaving 14 bases between. The CDR3 extends over 15 amino acids. CDR1 is LNHNV, CDR2 YYDKDF, per germline (reference sequence). The CDR3 here is CATSRLTTGGTEAFF. CDR3 DNA sequence: TGTGCCACCAGCAGACTGACGACAGGCGGCACTGAAGCTTTCTTT.

This rearrangement joins TRBV6-5 to TRBJ2-7, with 9 positions matching TRBD1. CDR1 and CDR2 from the germline V gene are MNHEY and SVGAGI. After removal of 6 bases from V and 4 bases from J, the junction contained 7 bases not matched to a gene. The CDR3 length is 14 residues. CDR3 protein: CASRRGQGPYEQYF. The CDR3 nucleotides read TGTGCCAGCAGAAGAGGACAGGGGCCATACGAGCAGTACTTC.

The rearrangement uses TRBV19 and TRBJ1-5; D ambiguous. CDR1 is LNHDA and CDR2 is SQIVND in the germline V gene (reference sequence). The CDR3 length is 18 residues. Deletions cut 6 bases from V and 0 bases from J, with 21 bases between. For the CDR3, the DNA is TGTGCCAGTAGCACCCGAAGGTACCAGGTAGATAGCAATCAGCCCCAGCATTTT. It codes for CASSTRRYQVDSNQPQHF.

DNA of the CDR3: TGTGCCAGCAGCCGCTCACAGGGCCCCAATTCACCCCTCCACTTT. Its translation: CASSRSQGPNSPLHF. The chain carries TRBV11-3 and TRBJ1-6, with D possibly being TRBD1 (6 bases). The CDR3 is 15 residues long. V was shortened by 5 bases and J by 7 bases, with 15 bases between the two germline ends. Germline values: CDR1 SGHNT, CDR2 YENEEA. Together with reference TRBV11-3 and TRBJ1-6, the CDR3 gives the full variable domain: EAGVVQSPRYKIIEKKQPVAFWCNPISGHNTLYWYLQNLGQGPELLIRYENEEAVDDSQLPKDRFSAERLKGVDSTLKIQPAELGDSAVYLCASSRSQGPNSPLHFGNGTRLTVT.

This chain uses TRBV27 with TRBJ1-2; possibly TRBD1 for D (6 bases). The CDR3 loop spans 12 amino acids. V was trimmed by 8 bases and J by 3 bases, leaving 10 bases between them. Germline V gene data show CDR1 as MNHEY and CDR2 as SMNVEV (reference sequence). CDR3 residues: CASADRDYGYTF. Written as DNA, the CDR3 is TGTGCCAGCGCGGACAGAGACTATGGCTACACCTTC.

The chain couples TRBV27 to TRBJ2-2; D is unresolved. Between the trimmed V and J ends, which lost 3 bases and 8 bases, there was a span of 7 bases. Germline V gene sequence: CDR1 MNHEY, CDR2 SMNVEV (reference sequence). The CDR3 runs to 12 residues. This CDR3 reads CASSLPRGELFF. The DNA of the CDR3 is TGTGCCAGCAGTTTGCCTAGGGGGGAGCTGTTTTTT.

The chain employs TRBV3-1 (or the pseudogene TRBV3-2) and TRBJ2-3, with 13 bases that match TRBD2. V lost 8 bases, J lost 5 bases, and 4 bases stayed unmatched. The CDR3 length is 14 residues. From germline, CDR1 is LGHDT and CDR2 YNNKEL (reference sequence). This chain's CDR3 is CASGLAGVVDTQYF. CDR3 nucleotides: TGTGCCAGCGGACTAGCGGGGGTTGTAGATACGCAGTATTTT.

The chain carries TRBV27 and TRBJ1-6, with a weak D call TRBD1 (6 bases). The V gene lost 3 bases and the J gene lost 7 bases, with 22 bases spanning the gap. Germline loops: CDR1 MNHEY, CDR2 SMNVEV (reference sequence). CDR3 length: 18 amino acids. The CDR3 spells CASSFHRPAGARNSPLHF. The CDR3 bases are TGTGCCAGCAGTTTTCACCGACCAGCGGGGGCCCGCAATTCACCCCTCCACTTT.

V and J are TRBV3-1 (or the pseudogene TRBV3-2) and TRBJ2-3, with D possibly matching TRBD2 (6 bases). Germline CDR1 LGHDT, CDR2 YNNKEL (reference sequence). There are 14 residues in the CDR3. The V and J ends lost 3 bases and 8 bases respectively, with 15 bases between them. CDR3 sequence reads: CASSQGDRGSTQYF. CDR3 in DNA: TGTGCCAGCAGCCAGGGGGATCGGGGGTCTACGCAGTATTTT.

This chain links TRBV4-3 with TRBJ1-6; D remains ambiguous. Trimming pared 1 base from V and 10 bases from J, leaving 11 bases between. This CDR3 is 14 amino acids long. CDR1 and CDR2 from the germline V gene are LGHNA and YSLEER. The CDR3 DNA reads as TGCGCCAGCAGCCAAGCCCCCCTAGGCTCACCCCTCCACTTT. Translating gives CASSQAPLGSPLHF.

The chain uses TRBV23-1 and TRBJ2-3, with 8 bases matching TRBD1. TRBV23-1 carries the ORF label, with uncertain function. This CDR3 contains 16 residues. The trim removed 2 bases at V and 10 bases at J, leaving 14 bases unmatched. The CDR3 region is CASSQHDRGTIGPQYF. The CDR3 nucleotides read TGCGCCAGCAGTCAACATGACAGGGGAACAATTGGTCCGCAGTATTTT.

The chain recombines TRBV5-1 with TRBJ2-7; 7 bases are shared with TRBD1. Germline V gives CDR1 SGHRS, CDR2 YFSETQ. The CDR3 extends over 16 amino acids. V lost 4 bases, J lost 4 bases, and 14 bases stayed unmatched. DNA of the CDR3: TGCGCCAGCAGCCCACGGGACAGACCTAAGGGATACGAGCAGTACTTC. This sequence encodes CASSPRDRPKGYEQYF.

This clone showed up just a few times. This sequence joins TRBV4-2 and TRBJ1-5, with D perhaps TRBD1 (5 bases). Trimming shortened V by 1 base and J by 4 bases, and 8 bases separated the two germline ends. Germline CDR1 is LGHNA and CDR2 is YNFKEQ. This CDR3 region has 14 residues. CDR3 residues: CASSQVGANQPQHF. In DNA, the CDR3 is TGTGCCAGCAGCCAAGTTGGGGCAAATCAGCCCCAGCATTTT.

The CDR3 reads CASSSRPGQGSYEQYF. The CDR3 DNA is TGTGCCAGCAGTTCCCGCCCGGGACAGGGCTCCTACGAGCAGTACTTC. The gene calls are TRBV6-5 and TRBJ2-7; 9 positions match TRBD1. Germline V gene data show CDR1 as MNHEY and CDR2 as SVGAGI. V dropped 4 bases and J dropped 0; count of bases not matched to a gene: 7. The CDR3 totals 16 residues.

This sequence joins TRBV29-1 and TRBJ2-2; 8 bases map to TRBD1. Germline CDR1 SQVTM, CDR2 ANQGSEA. J was trimmed by 3 bases and V by 5 bases; bases with no gene match: 14. This CDR3 is 17 amino acids long. The CDR3: CSVRQGLTRRDTGELFF. As DNA, the CDR3 is TGCAGCGTTCGACAGGGGTTAACCCGACGAGACACCGGGGAGCTGTTTTTT.

The chain has TRBV20-1 and TRBJ2-7, with D possibly TRBD1 on 5 matching bases. The germline V gene has CDR1 DFQATT and CDR2 SNEGSKA (reference sequence). The CDR3 sequence is 10 residues long. With 3 bases removed from V and 9 bases from J, the gap between germline ends came to 9 bases. CDR3 DNA: TGCAGTGCTAGGACAGAGGTGCAGTACTTC. Its protein product is CSARTEVQYF.

The rearrangement links TRBV3-1 (or the pseudogene TRBV3-2) to TRBJ1-1, with D tentatively TRBD1 (6 bases). The V gene lost 2 bases and the J gene lost 4 bases, with 14 bases spanning the gap. The germline CDR1 and CDR2 sequences are LGHDT and YNNKEL (reference sequence). The CDR3 sequence is 15 residues long. CDR3 sequence: CASSQRAQGSTEAFF. The CDR3 DNA is TGTGCCAGCAGCCAAAGAGCTCAGGGGAGCACTGAAGCTTTCTTT.

V usage is TRBV12-3 or TRBV12-4 and J usage is TRBJ1-2; D gene uncertain. V was cut by 8 bases and J by 4 bases, with 14 bases left in between. The CDR3 contains 13 residues. The CDR3 DNA is TGTGCCAGCGGGCACCGGGAGCTCTATGGCTACACCTTC. Amino acid sequence: CASGHRELYGYTF.

The genes are TRBV6-5 and TRBJ2-5, with D possibly being TRBD1 (6 bases). V was cut by 1 base and J by 5 bases, with 14 bases left in between. In germline, CDR1 is MNHEY, CDR2 SVGAGI. The CDR3 is 15 residues long. The CDR3 region is CASSYFSTGRETQYF. CDR3 bases: TGTGCCAGCAGTTACTTTTCTACAGGGCGGGAGACCCAGTACTTC.

The V gene is TRBV11-1, the J gene TRBJ1-6; no clear D. Trimming removed 3 bases from V and 4 bases from J, with 4 bases in between. The V gene's germline CDR1 is SGHAT and CDR2 FQDESV (reference sequence). The CDR3 extends over 13 amino acids. The CDR3 region is CASSFGYNSPLHF. The CDR3, as DNA: TGTGCCAGCAGCTTCGGGTATAATTCACCCCTCCACTTT.

The J gene is TRBJ2-7, the V gene TRBV6-5, with 11 bases lining up with TRBD1. Germline loops: CDR1 MNHEY, CDR2 SVGAGI. This CDR3 has 14 amino acids. V lost 6 bases and J lost 5; bases outside the gene matches: 6. The CDR3 DNA sequence: TGTGCCAGCAGCGTGGACAGGGGGCTCCACGAGCAGTACTTC. It codes for CASSVDRGLHEQYF.

The V gene is TRBV27, the J gene TRBJ1-2, with 8 bases fitting TRBD1. The CDR3 loop spans 16 amino acids. The V segment lost 6 bases and the J segment 0 bases; nucleotides outside the gene matches: 9. In germline, CDR1 is MNHEY, CDR2 SMNVEV (reference sequence). DNA for the CDR3: TGTGCCAGCAGCCCCGGACAGGGCCAAGCTAACTATGGCTACACCTTC. This sequence encodes CASSPGQGQANYGYTF.

The rearrangement joins TRBV18 to TRBJ1-2; TRBD1 matches at 11 bases. Looked up from germline, CDR1 is KGHSH and CDR2 is LQKENI. With 0 bases clipped from V and 5 bases from J, the junction kept 8 bases outside the gene matches. The CDR3 runs 17 residues. CDR3 sequence (DNA): TGTGCCAGCTCACCACCTACCGGACAGGGGGCCGGGTATGGCTACACCTTC. Translated: CASSPPTGQGAGYGYTF.